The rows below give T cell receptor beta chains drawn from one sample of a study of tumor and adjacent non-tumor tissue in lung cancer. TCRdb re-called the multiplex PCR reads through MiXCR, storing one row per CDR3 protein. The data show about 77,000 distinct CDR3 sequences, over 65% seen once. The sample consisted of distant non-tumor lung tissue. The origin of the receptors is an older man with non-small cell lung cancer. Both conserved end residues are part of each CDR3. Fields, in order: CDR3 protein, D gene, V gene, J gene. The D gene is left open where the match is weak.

CASSHTTNGFHEHYF	-	TRBV4-3	TRBJ2-7
CASSFRDRTLNNEAFF	-	TRBV11-3	TRBJ1-1
CASSHTTKKFHEQYF	-	TRBV4-3	TRBJ2-7
CASSTKTGCNYELYF	TRBD1	TRBV6-2/TRBV6-3	TRBJ2-7
CASKQGGGTEAFF	TRBD1	TRBV5-6	TRBJ1-1
CSARPGGPGNGYTF	-	TRBV20-1	TRBJ1-2
CTMADRSQESQYF	-	TRBV29-1	TRBJ2-5
CAGSRPGQGIYEQYF	TRBD1	TRBV4-2	TRBJ2-7
CACSTGTNYNEQFF	-	TRBV5-1	TRBJ2-1
CTSSLNGLGEKLFF	-	TRBV12-3/TRBV12-4	TRBJ1-4
CASSLLNSGLSGGETRYF	-	TRBV5-1	TRBJ2-5
CASSRPVKGIGSGNTIYF	-	TRBV12-3/TRBV12-4	TRBJ1-3
CAGRSPRDTQYF	-	TRBV7-9	TRBJ2-3
CSAPQTGVTGNTETFF	-	TRBV20-1	TRBJ1-1
CAITGAGNPYEQNF	-	TRBV10-3	TRBJ2-7
CDSSLDADTGELFF	-	TRBV11-3	TRBJ2-2
CVSSLGLTDTQYF	-	TRBV11-3	TRBJ2-3
CASSSNRPEEQFF	-	TRBV11-3	TRBJ2-1
CASSHPGTGIGSGNNIYF	TRBD1	TRBV12-3/TRBV12-4	TRBJ1-3
CACSRQVAARVEQFF	-	TRBV28	TRBJ2-1
CASSAGTVDGFAKNIQYF	TRBD1	TRBV6-1	TRBJ2-4
CGTRGTQGNDAKNIQYF	TRBD1	TRBV28	TRBJ2-4
CANSFGGERQPQHF	-	TRBV12-3/TRBV12-4	TRBJ1-5
CSTKPYPQTGQETQYF	-	TRBV29-1	TRBJ2-5
CSVRAHGTNEQFF	-	TRBV29-1	TRBJ2-1
CASRHTGAQETHYF	-	TRBV25-1	TRBJ2-5
CSAISGDKNTGELFF	TRBD2	TRBV20-1	TRBJ2-2
CSVGGNQETQYF	-	TRBV29-1	TRBJ2-5
CASSRALVGEGDEQYF	-	TRBV4-1	TRBJ2-7
CASSYSVSKNSSLNF	-	TRBV6-5	TRBJ1-6
CASSMTGGSNSPLHF	TRBD1	TRBV5-4	TRBJ1-6
CASSPSTGFLYYEQYF	TRBD1	TRBV11-3	TRBJ2-7
CASSRGGVTYAQYF	-	TRBV4-2	TRBJ2-3